The source of this T cell receptor beta chain is a study of technical replicates of blood from several donors. The length of the CDR3 is 16 residues. Germline-derived CDR1 and CDR2 are MNHNS and SASEGT. Germline trimming cut 4 bases from V and 7 bases from J; bases unmatched to any gene: 7. Sequencing was performed with immunoSEQ multiplex PCR; in TCRdb, only in-frame clones are kept and a portion is missing. Of 65,000 to 95,000 clones listed, 75% to 95% are singletons. The chain joins TRBV6-1 to TRBJ2-7; 16 nucleotides line up with TRBD2. This clonotype was sampled from a human donor in good health. The specimen was T cells isolated from PBMCs. CDR3 nucleotides: TGTGCCAGCAGTGCGGCCGGGACTAGCGGGAGGGCGGAGCAGTACTTC. Translation: CASSAAGTSGRAEQYF.